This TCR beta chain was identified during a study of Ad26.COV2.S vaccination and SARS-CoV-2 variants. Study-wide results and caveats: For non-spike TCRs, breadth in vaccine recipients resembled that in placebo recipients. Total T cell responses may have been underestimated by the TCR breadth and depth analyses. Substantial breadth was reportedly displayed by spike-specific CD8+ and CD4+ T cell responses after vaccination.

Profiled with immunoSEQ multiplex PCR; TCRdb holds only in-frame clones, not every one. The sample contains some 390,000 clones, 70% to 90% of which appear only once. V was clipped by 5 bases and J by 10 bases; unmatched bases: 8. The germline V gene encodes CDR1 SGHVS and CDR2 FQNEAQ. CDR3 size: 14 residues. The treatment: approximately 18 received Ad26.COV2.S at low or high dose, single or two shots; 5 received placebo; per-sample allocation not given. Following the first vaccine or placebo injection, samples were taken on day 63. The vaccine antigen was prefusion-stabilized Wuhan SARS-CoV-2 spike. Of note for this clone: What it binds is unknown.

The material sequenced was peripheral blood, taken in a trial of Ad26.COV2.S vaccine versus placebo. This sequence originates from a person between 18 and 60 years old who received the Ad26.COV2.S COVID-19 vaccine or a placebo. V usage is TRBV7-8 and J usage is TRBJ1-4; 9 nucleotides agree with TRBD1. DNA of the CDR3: TGTGCCAGCAGCGCCGGGACAGGGCCCGCAAAACTGTTTTTT. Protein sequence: CASSAGTGPAKLFF.